Sequencing of this T cell receptor beta chain was carried out in a study of shared clonotypes between healthy human individuals. Study overall: CD8 memory received one plate per donor, CD8 naive two, CD4 memory three and CD4 naive three.

As regards this clone: Its target is not known. Other DNA variants within this sample encode the same CDR3.

Only in-frame clones appear in the TCRdb table, and some are missing; sequencing was by immunoSEQ multiplex PCR. The data contain roughly 2,000,000 clones, roughly 95% of them singletons. The germline CDR1 and CDR2 sequences are SEHNR and FQNEAQ (reference sequence). V shed 4 bases and J shed 6 bases, with 10 bases lying between them. The CDR3 runs to 12 residues. Naive CD8 cells, CD45RO-negative and positively selected for CCR7, excluded terminally differentiated effector memory CD45RA+ cells. Notes on the study in general: Naive subsets tended to show greater estimated richness than memory subsets. A small donor pool kept down the genetic and exposure-history diversity that was represented.

This TCR derives from a young man in good health. Some clones in this sample may be carry-over from other donors' samples. The specimen sequenced was naive CD8+ T cells from PBMCs. The chain links TRBV7-9 to TRBJ2-7, with D perhaps given as TRBD1 or TRBD2 (5 bases each). CDR3: CASSSGPLEQYF. CDR3 DNA: TGTGCCAGCAGCTCGGGACCTCTCGAGCAGTACTTC.